This T cell receptor (beta chain) comes out of a study of shared clonotypes between healthy human individuals. Cells designated naive CD8 were CD45RO-negative and were positively selected for CCR7, with terminally differentiated effector memory CD45RA+ cells excluded. As to this clone: Its target is not known.

Notes on the study in general: A generally larger estimated richness was seen in naive subsets than in memory subsets.

Assay runs were performed at deep level. Authors' data handling: Filtering differed for immunoSEQ, which gave only junction sequences without quality scores. Produced via immunoSEQ multiplex PCR; TCRdb's table is partial and in-frame only. V and J calls plus clone size are reproduced from that table; the DNA served to infer D and trimming. The table lists about 2 million clones, over 85% of them singletons, with around 1.2% in the top ten. V gave up 5 bases and J gave up 2 bases; unmatched junction bases: 12. CDR3 length equals 17 residues. The germline CDR1 and CDR2 sequences are SGHTA and FQGNSA. The sample taken for sequencing was naive CD8+ T cells sorted from blood. The receptor was derived from a man aged 18 to 30 in good health. This chain connects TRBV7-2 to TRBJ2-3; the match to TRBD2 covers 8 bases. The CDR3: CASSPPLWREATDTQYF. The CDR3 DNA is TGTGCCAGCAGCCCCCCACTATGGCGGGAGGCCACAGATACGCAGTATTTT.